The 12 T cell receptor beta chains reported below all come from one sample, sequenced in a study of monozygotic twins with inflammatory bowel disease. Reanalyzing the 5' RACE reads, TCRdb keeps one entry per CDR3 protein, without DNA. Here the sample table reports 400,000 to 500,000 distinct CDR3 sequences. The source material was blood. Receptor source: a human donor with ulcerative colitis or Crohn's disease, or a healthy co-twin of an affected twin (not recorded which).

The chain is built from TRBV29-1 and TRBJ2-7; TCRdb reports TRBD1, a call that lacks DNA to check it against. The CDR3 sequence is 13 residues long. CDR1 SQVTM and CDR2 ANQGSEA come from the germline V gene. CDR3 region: CSVRDANSYEQYF.

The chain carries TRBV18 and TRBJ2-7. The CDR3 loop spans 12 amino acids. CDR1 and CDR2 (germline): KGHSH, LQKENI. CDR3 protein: CASSPLGREQYF.

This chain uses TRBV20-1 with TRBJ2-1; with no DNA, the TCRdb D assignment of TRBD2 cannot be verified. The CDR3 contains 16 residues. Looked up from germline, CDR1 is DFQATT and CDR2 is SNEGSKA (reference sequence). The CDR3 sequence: CSAVLTSGRRYNEQFF.

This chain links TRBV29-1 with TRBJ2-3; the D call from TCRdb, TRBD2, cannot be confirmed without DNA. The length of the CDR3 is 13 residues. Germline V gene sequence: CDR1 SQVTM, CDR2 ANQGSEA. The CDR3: CSVEVARADTQYF.

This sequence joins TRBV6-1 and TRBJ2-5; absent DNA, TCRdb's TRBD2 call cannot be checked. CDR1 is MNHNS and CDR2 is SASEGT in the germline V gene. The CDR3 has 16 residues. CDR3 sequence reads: CASLGLAGVGGETQYF.

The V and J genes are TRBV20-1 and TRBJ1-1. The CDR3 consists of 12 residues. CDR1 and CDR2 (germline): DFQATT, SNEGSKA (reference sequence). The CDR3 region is CSARVRIAEAFF.

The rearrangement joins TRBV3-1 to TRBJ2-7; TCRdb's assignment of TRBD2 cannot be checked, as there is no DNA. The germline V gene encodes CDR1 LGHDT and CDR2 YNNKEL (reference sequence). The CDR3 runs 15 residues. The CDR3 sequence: CASSQGLAGSYEQYF.

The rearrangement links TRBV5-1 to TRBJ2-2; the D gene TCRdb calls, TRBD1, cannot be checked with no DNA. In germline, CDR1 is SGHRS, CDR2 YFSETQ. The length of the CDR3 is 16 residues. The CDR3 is CASSFGTGGLVGELFF. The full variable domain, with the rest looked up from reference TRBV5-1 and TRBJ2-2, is KAGVTQTPRYLIKTRGQQVTLSCSPISGHRSVSWYQQTPGQGLQFLFEYFSETQRNKGNFPGRFSGRQFSNSRSEMNVSTLELGDSALYLCASSFGTGGLVGELFFGEGSRLTVL.

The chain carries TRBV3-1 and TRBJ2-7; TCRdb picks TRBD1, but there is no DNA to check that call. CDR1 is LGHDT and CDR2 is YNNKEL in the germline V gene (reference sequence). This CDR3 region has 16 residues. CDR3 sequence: CASSQVTGQGAGEQYF.

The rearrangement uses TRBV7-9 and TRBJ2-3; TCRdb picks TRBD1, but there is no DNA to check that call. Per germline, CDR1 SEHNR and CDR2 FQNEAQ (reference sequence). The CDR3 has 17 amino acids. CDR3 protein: CASSPLGAQGNTDTQYF. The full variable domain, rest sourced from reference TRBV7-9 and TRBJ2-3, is DTGVSQNPRHKITKRGQNVTFRCDPISEHNRLYWYRQTLGQGPEFLTYFQNEAQLEKSRLLSDRFSAERPKGSFSTLEIQRTEQGDSAMYLCASSPLGAQGNTDTQYFGPGTRLTVL.

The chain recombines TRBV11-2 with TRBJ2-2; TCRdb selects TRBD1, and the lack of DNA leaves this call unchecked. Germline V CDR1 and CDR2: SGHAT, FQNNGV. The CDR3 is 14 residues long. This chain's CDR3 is CASSPWTGTGELFF.

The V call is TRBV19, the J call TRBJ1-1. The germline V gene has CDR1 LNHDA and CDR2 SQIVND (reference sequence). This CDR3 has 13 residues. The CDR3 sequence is CASSPARTTQAFF.